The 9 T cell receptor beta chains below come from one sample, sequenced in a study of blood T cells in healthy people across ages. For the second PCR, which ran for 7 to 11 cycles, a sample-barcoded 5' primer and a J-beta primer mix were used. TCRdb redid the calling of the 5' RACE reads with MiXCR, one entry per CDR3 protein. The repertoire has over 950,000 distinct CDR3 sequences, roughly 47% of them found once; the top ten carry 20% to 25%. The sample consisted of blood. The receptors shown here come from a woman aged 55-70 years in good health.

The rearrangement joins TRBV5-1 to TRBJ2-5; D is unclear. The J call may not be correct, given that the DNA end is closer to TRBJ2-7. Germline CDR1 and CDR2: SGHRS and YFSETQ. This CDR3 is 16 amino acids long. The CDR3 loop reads CASSLAVGETLYEQYF. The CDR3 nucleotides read TGCGCCAGCAGCTTGGCGGTTGGGGAAACTCTGTACGAGCAGTACTTC.

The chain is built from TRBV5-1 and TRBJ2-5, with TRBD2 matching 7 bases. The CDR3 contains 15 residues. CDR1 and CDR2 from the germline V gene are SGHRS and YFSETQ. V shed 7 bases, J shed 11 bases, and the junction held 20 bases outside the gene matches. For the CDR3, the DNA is TGCGCCAGCGCTAGAATGGCGGGAGATTCCAATGAGCAGTACTTC. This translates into CASARMAGDSNEQYF.

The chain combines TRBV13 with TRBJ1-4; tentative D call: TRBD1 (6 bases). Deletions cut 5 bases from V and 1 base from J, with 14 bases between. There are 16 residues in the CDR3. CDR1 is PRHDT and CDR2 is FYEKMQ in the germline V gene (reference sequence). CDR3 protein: CASSIQGEGTNEKLFF. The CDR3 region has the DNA TGTGCCAGCAGCATACAGGGAGAGGGAACTAATGAAAAACTGTTTTTT.

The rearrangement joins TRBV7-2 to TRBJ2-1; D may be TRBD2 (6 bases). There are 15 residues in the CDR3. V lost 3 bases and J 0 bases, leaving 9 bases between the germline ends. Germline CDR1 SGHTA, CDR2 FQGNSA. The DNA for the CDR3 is TGTGCCAGCAGCTTCCGGGAGAGCTCCTACAATGAGCAGTTCTTC. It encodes CASSFRESSYNEQFF. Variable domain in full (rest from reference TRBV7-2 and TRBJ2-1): GAGVSQSPSNKVTEKGKDVELRCDPISGHTALYWYRQSLGQGLEFLIYFQGNSAPDKSGLPSDRFSAERTGGSVSTLTIQRTQQEDSAVYLCASSFRESSYNEQFFGPGTRLTVL.

For the CDR3, the DNA is TGCAGTGCTATGGCGCGCCGAAACACCGGGGAGCTGTTTTTT. Protein product: CSAMARRNTGELFF. V is TRBV20-1 and J is TRBJ2-2; D is unresolved. The germline V gene encodes CDR1 DFQATT and CDR2 SNEGSKA (reference sequence). This CDR3 comprises 14 residues. The V end was cut by 4 bases, the J end by 2 bases, with 11 bases between.

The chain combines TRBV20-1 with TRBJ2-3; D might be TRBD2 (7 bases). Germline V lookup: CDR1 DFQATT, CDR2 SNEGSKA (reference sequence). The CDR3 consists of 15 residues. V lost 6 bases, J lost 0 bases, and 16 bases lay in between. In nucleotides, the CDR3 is TGCAGTGCCCGAGTGGGGGGGACAAGCACAGATACGCAGTATTTT. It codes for CSARVGGTSTDTQYF.

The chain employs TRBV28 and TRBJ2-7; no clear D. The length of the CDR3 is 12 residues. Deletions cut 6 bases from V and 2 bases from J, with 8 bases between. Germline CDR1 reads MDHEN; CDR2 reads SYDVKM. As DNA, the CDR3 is TGTGCCAGCAGAGACACCGCCTACGAGCAGTACTTC. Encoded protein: CASRDTAYEQYF. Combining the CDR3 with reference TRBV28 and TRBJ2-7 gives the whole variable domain DVKVTQSSRYLVKRTGEKVFLECVQDMDHENMFWYRQDPGLGLRLIYFSYDVKMKEKGDIPEGYSVSREKKERFSLILESASTNQTSMYLCASRDTAYEQYFGPGTRLTVT.

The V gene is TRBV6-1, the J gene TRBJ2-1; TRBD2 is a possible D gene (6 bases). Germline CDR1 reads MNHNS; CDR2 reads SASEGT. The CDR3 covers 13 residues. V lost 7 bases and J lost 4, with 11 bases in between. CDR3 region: CASILATYNEQFF. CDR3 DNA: TGTGCCAGCATCCTAGCGACATACAATGAGCAGTTCTTC.

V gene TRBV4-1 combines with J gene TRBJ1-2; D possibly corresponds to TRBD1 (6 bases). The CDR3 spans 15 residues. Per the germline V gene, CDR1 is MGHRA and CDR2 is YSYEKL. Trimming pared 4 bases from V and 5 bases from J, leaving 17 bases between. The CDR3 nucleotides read TGCGCCAGCAGCCTTACTGCCGGGACAATATATGGCTACACCTTC. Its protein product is CASSLTAGTIYGYTF.